This T cell receptor (beta chain) was retrieved from a study of T-cell reconstitution after alpha-beta-depleted transplantation in children. This clonotype appeared many times. The V gene lost 0 bases and the J gene lost 2 bases, with 16 bases spanning the gap. Germline-derived CDR1 and CDR2 are SGHRS and YFSETQ. This CDR3 comprises 17 residues. TCRbeta library preparation incorporated unique molecular identifiers. TCRdb processed the PCR reads anew with MiXCR; each CDR3 protein has one entry. The sample holds tens of thousands of distinct CDR3 sequences, approximately 5% seen once. The receptor was derived from a boy under three years old who had a stem cell transplant for acute myeloid leukemia, so the T cells may come from the graft donor. This rearrangement joins TRBV5-1 to TRBJ2-3; unclear D gene. The source was PBMCs, mostly from graft donor cells, collected 180 days after TCRalphabeta/CD19-depleted stem cell transplant. In DNA form, the CDR3 reads TGCGCCAGCAGCTTGGGAAATTTGGCCTCAATCACAGATACGCAGTATTTT. It is translated as CASSLGNLASITDTQYF.